The source of this TCR beta chain is a study of blood T cell repertoires in COVID-19. Study-wide context: Italy, Spain and the United States were the sources of the convalescent and acute COVID-19 samples.

The CDR3 runs to 14 residues. Per the germline V gene, CDR1 is SGHVS and CDR2 is FQNEAQ. Trimming took 1 base from V and 6 from J, leaving 9 bases between them. Methods used by the authors: Amplification from reference gene primers served as the basis for estimated nucleated cell counts. Sequenced by immunoSEQ multiplex PCR; TCRdb stores in-frame clones only, minus some. The V and J calls and clone size come from that table; D and trimming were worked out from the DNA. The data show about 500,000 clones, with 75% to 90% seen just once and 0.75% to 0.9% held by the top ten. This clone was observed once. Recruited during active infection, patients (from Seattle) were subsequently followed longitudinally.

Sequenced input: peripheral blood. The clonotype was recovered from a man between 18 and 29 years old with COVID-19, enrolled during active disease. This chain connects TRBV7-8 to TRBJ2-2; tentative D call: TRBD2 (6 bases). In nucleotides, the CDR3 is TGTGCCAGCAGCTTAGGGCGGGGCGCCGGGGAGCTGTTTTTT. As protein: CASSLGRGAGELFF.